This record concerns one T cell receptor (beta chain) sequence. It lacks a known antigen. It has no much larger one-base neighbor in the sample; base qualities were not kept. The germline V gene (reference sequence) sets CDR1 to LNHDA and CDR2 to SQIVND. Trimmed from V: 6 bases; trimmed from J: 4 bases; junction bases lacking a gene match: 7. Taken from cysteine to phenylalanine, the CDR3 has 15 residues. The only DNA kept is the CDR3, 45 bases in frame from the first base. This record comes from a study of blood T cell repertoires in COVID-19 (dated by TCRdb to the early 2020s). About the full investigation: Samples covering the acute and convalescent phases of COVID-19 were provided by collaborators in the United States, Italy and Spain. The prospective study material was composed of cDNA or gDNA derived from T cells, B-cell-depleted T cells, or PBMCs. Subjects who had been exposed to COVID-19, were actively infected with it, or had recovered from it provided the deeply sampled blood TCRbeta repertoires that made up the dataset. A freely available public database, intended as a resource for researchers studying the immune response to SARS-CoV-2, is where the repertoires were released. The samples were drawn from the first 160 participants of the ongoing ImmuneRACE study and from over a thousand subjects provided by 6 global collaborators. Nearly every sample came with metadata listing a de-identified subject ID, COVID-19 status, age in years and sex. HLA class I and class II types, where available, came from metadata supplied by the sample provider rather than from assay-based typing. Overall study outcomes, separate from this receptor: Clinical and demographic metadata were provided uncurated, with the amount varying by source and participant.

Whole blood was collected in K2EDTA tubes by collaborating institutions according to the institutions' own protocols. For TCRbeta analysis, collaborators shipped samples in one of three forms: frozen whole blood, isolated PBMCs, or DNA extracted from either of those sample types. TCRbeta CDR3 regions were amplified from genomic DNA using the immunoSEQ Assay, a bias-controlled multiplex PCR. Per the authors' processing: The number of nucleated cells in each sample was estimated by amplification of reference gene primers within the assay. To quantify the absolute abundance of each unique TCRbeta CDR3 rearrangement, sequence reads were collapsed and filtered. For each sample, productive Simpson clonality was calculated by taking the square root of Simpson's diversity index across productive rearrangements. In TCRdb, the immuneACCESS table is reduced to in-frame sequences with V and J assigned. These tables do not hold every clone; where another copy was compared, an unresolved V gene accounts for under half, and the others remain unexplained. That table is the source of V, J and clone size, and D and trimming were worked out from the DNA. The sample table contains around 250,000 clones; only one count was recorded for approximately 90% of them. The ten largest clones capture around 3.6% of the sample.

The material sequenced was peripheral blood. This sequence uses TRBV19 and TRBJ2-3; TRBD2 fits 10 bases in the junction. This receptor was obtained from a man between 18 and 29 years old with active or convalescent COVID-19. The CDR3 protein sequence reads: CASSPTAGGPDTQYF. The DNA sequence reads TGTGCCAGTAGCCCCACAGCGGGAGGGCCAGATACGCAGTATTTT. With the portions outside the CDR3 filled from the reference TRBV19 and TRBJ2-3 genes, the complete variable region becomes DGGITQSPKYLFRKEGQNVTLSCEQNLNHDAMYWYRQDPGQGLRLIYYSQIVNDFQKGDIAEGYSVSREKKESFPLTVTSAQKNPTAFYLCASSPTAGGPDTQYFGPGTRLTVL.